Below, 9 T cell receptor beta chains from the same sample are listed, as sequenced in a study of T-cell memory formation after mild COVID-19. TCRdb reprocessed the 5' RACE reads via MiXCR and lists one record per CDR3 protein. Here the sample spans around 450,000 distinct CDR3 sequences, around 24% being singletons. Sequenced material: PBMCs or a T cell subset sorted from them (not recorded which). Every receptor here comes from an adult woman who had mild COVID-19 (a few samples of this study predate the infection). Cell type and time point are not known.

The V call is TRBV7-3, the J call TRBJ2-1, with 7 bases identical to TRBD1. V shed 5 bases and J 0 bases; nucleotides not matched to a gene: 4. CDR1 and CDR2 from the germline V gene are SGHTA and FQGTGA. The CDR3 consists of 15 residues. The CDR3 DNA sequence: TGTGCCAGCAGCGAGGGACAGAGCTCCTACAATGAGCAGTTCTTC. Amino acids: CASSEGQSSYNEQFF.

This rearrangement joins TRBV30 to TRBJ1-4, with D uncertain. Germline values: CDR1 GTSNPN, CDR2 SVGIG (reference sequence). Between the trimmed V and J ends, which lost 0 bases and 0 bases, there was a span of 11 bases. The CDR3 loop spans 16 amino acids. The CDR3 is CAWSVLAASTNEKLFF. In DNA, the CDR3 is TGTGCCTGGAGTGTACTGGCGGCATCAACTAATGAAAAACTGTTTTTT.

V usage is TRBV6-1 and J usage is TRBJ2-7, with D tentatively TRBD1 (5 bases). Trimming left V 8 bases short and J 6 bases short, with 17 bases between. Germline V CDR1 and CDR2: MNHNS, SASEGT. The CDR3 is 13 amino acids. CDR3 bases: TGTGCCAGCGTAGGGCAGGGCATGGCCGAGCAGTACTTC. Translation gives CASVGQGMAEQYF.

This clonotype has only a few counts. V is TRBV7-9 and J is TRBJ1-6, with D perhaps TRBD1 (6 bases). Trimming took off 1 base at V and 5 bases at J, with 12 bases between the two ends. Germline assignment: CDR1 SEHNR and CDR2 FQNEAQ (reference sequence). The CDR3 contains 16 residues. CDR3 sequence (DNA): TGTGCCAGCAGCTTAGGATGGGGGGCCGATAATTCACCCCTCCACTTT. Translating gives CASSLGWGADNSPLHF.

The sample holds a few counts of this clonotype. The chain uses TRBV24-1 and TRBJ2-1; 8 bases are a match to TRBD2. The CDR3 length is 18 residues. V shed 0 bases and J 1 base; nucleotides not matched to a gene: 7. Per germline, CDR1 KGHDR and CDR2 SFDVKD. DNA of the CDR3: TGTGCCACCAGTGATTTGGGGACGGGCGGGAGGTCCTACAATGAGCAGTTCTTC. Its translation: CATSDLGTGGRSYNEQFF.

This clonotype was picked up a small number of times. The J gene is TRBJ2-3, the V gene TRBV29-1; D tentatively reads TRBD1 or TRBD2 (7 bases each). This CDR3 is built from 12 residues. Per the germline V gene, CDR1 is SQVTM and CDR2 is ANQGSEA. The V end lost 7 bases, the J end lost 4 bases, and 12 bases lay between the germline ends. The chain's CDR3 is CSGGRGPDTQYF. CDR3 in DNA: TGCAGCGGGGGGAGGGGGCCAGATACGCAGTATTTT.

The chain is built from TRBV29-1 and TRBJ2-3; D is undetermined. Trimming stripped 7 bases from V and 2 bases from J, with 4 bases between. In germline, CDR1 is SQVTM, CDR2 ANQGSEA. The CDR3 covers 10 residues. The CDR3 nucleotides are TGCAGCGCCGTCACAGATACGCAGTATTTT. As protein: CSAVTDTQYF.

This clonotype was seen only a few times. The rearrangement links TRBV12-3 or TRBV12-4 to TRBJ2-2; D is ambiguous. This CDR3 is 15 amino acids long. Trimming stripped 2 bases from V and 1 base from J, with 8 bases between. The CDR3 coding sequence is TGTGCCAGCAGTTTACAACAATTGAACACCGGGGAGCTGTTTTTT. Translating gives CASSLQQLNTGELFF.

This clonotype was found many times. The rearrangement links TRBV7-3 to TRBJ2-2; D gene ambiguous. Trimming removed 2 bases from V and 6 bases from J, with 7 bases in between. The length of the CDR3 is 13 residues. In germline, CDR1 is SGHTA, CDR2 FQGTGA. CDR3 in amino acids: CASSLRSAGELFF. CDR3 nucleotides: TGTGCCAGCAGCTTACGAAGCGCCGGGGAGCTGTTTTTT.